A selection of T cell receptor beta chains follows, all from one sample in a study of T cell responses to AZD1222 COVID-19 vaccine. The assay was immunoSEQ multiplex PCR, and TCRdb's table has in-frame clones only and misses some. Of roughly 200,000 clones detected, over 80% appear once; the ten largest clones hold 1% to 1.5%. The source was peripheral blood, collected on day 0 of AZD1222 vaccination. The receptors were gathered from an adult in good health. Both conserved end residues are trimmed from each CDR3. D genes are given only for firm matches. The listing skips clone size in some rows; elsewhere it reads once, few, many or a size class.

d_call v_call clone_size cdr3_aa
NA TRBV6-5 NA ASSYSEDFPVY
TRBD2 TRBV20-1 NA SASPSGGFGEQY
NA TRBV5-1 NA ASSLEAAVNYGYT
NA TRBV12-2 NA ASRLGDFGTKETQY
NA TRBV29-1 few SVEFSTGNTIY
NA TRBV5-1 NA ASSFLGGGLSTDTQY
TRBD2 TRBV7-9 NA ASRGTSGAYNEQF
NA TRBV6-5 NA ASSPGLQNSPLH
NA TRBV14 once ASSQEGGVYEQY
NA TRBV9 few ASSVGGGTYGYT
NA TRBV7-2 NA ASSLVLGFNSPLH
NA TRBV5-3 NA ARSLDLLTGLIRRSSYNEQF
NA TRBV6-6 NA ASSSGADYGYT
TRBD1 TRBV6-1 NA ASSEAGTGYEQY